The 19 T cell receptor beta chains below were found in one sample sequenced in a study of Ad26.COV2.S vaccination and SARS-CoV-2 variants. Using immunoSEQ multiplex PCR, the repertoire was profiled, and TCRdb retains in-frame clones only, with some absent. The sample contains fewer than 400,000 clones, 86% of which appear only once. Treatment indicated: about 20 received Ad26.COV2.S at low or high dose, single or two shots; roughly five received placebo; per-sample allocation not given. Sampling took place 63 days after the first vaccine or placebo injection. Sequenced material: peripheral blood, taken in a trial of Ad26.COV2.S vaccine versus placebo. The receptors stem from a person between 18 and 59 years old who received the Ad26.COV2.S COVID-19 vaccine or a placebo.

V usage is TRBV27 and J usage is TRBJ1-2, with no clear D. V was cut by 6 bases and J by 8 bases, with 22 bases left in between. CDR1 and CDR2 (germline): MNHEY, SMNVEV (reference sequence). This CDR3 spans 15 amino acids. The CDR3 DNA is TGTGCCAGCAGACCACCCGGGCCCAAGGCGCAAGGCTACACCTTC. As protein: CASRPPGPKAQGYTF.

The V and J genes are TRBV18 and TRBJ2-3, with 10 bases fitting TRBD2. Germline V gives CDR1 KGHSH, CDR2 LQKENI. V shed 1 base, J shed 3 bases, and the junction held 4 bases outside the gene matches. This CDR3 has 16 amino acids. Written as DNA, the CDR3 is TGTGCCAGCTCACCACGTCTAGCGGGGGTGACAGATACGCAGTATTTT. The encoded protein is CASSPRLAGVTDTQYF.

On this clone: One end of the junction varies from germline; a read error may be responsible. This chain connects TRBV3-1 (or the pseudogene TRBV3-2) to TRBJ2-4, with 7 positions matching TRBD2. Germline CDR1 and CDR2: LGHDT and YNNKEL (reference sequence). This CDR3 has 13 amino acids. The DNA for the CDR3 is TGTGCCAGCAGCCAAGGCGTGGCAGGGACTAAGTGGTTC. This translates into CASSQGVAGTKWF.

V is TRBV5-1 and J is TRBJ1-2; D gene ambiguous. The V gene's germline CDR1 is SGHRS and CDR2 YFSETQ. The CDR3 is made up of 18 amino acids. V lost 0 bases to trimming and J lost 0 bases, with 18 bases between them. Here the CDR3 reads CASSLGFGDTASNYGYTF. The CDR3 bases are TGCGCCAGCAGCTTGGGATTTGGAGACACGGCCTCTAACTATGGCTACACCTTC.

The V and J genes are TRBV6-2 or TRBV6-3 and TRBJ2-1; D is possibly TRBD2 (6 bases). Germline-derived CDR1 and CDR2 are MNHEY and SVGEGT. V was cut by 2 bases and J by 2 bases, with 13 bases left in between. The CDR3 spans 16 residues. This chain's CDR3 is CASSYKSGTPYNEQFF. The CDR3 DNA is TGTGCCAGCAGTTACAAATCCGGGACTCCCTACAATGAGCAGTTCTTC.

This clone has more than one count but fewer than ten. This chain connects TRBV5-1 to TRBJ1-6, with a weak D call TRBD1 (6 bases). Germline V gives CDR1 SGHRS, CDR2 YFSETQ. This CDR3 spans 15 amino acids. With 6 bases removed from V and 2 bases from J, the gap between germline ends came to 12 bases. The CDR3: CASTQGLAYNSPLHF. The CDR3 nucleotides are TGCGCCAGCACCCAGGGGCTGGCCTATAATTCACCCCTCCACTTT. The full variable domain, rest sourced from reference TRBV5-1 and TRBJ1-6, is KAGVTQTPRYLIKTRGQQVTLSCSPISGHRSVSWYQQTPGQGLQFLFEYFSETQRNKGNFPGRFSGRQFSNSRSEMNVSTLELGDSALYLCASTQGLAYNSPLHFGNGTRLTVT.

The gene calls are TRBV5-4 and TRBJ1-4, with 9 nucleotides matching TRBD1. With 2 bases clipped from V and 7 bases from J, the junction kept 3 bases outside the gene matches. The CDR3 loop spans 14 amino acids. Looked up from germline, CDR1 is SGHNT and CDR2 is YYREEE (reference sequence). The CDR3 DNA is TGTGCCAGCAGCTTACAGGGGGCGGGTGAAAAACTGTTTTTT. This sequence encodes CASSLQGAGEKLFF. Full variable domain (missing parts from reference TRBV5-4 and TRBJ1-4): ETGVTQSPTHLIKTRGQQVTLRCSSQSGHNTVSWYQQALGQGPQFIFQYYREEENGRGNFPPRFSGLQFPNYSSELNVNALELDDSALYLCASSLQGAGEKLFFGSGTQLSVL.

V gene TRBV30 combines with J gene TRBJ1-1; 10 nucleotides line up with TRBD1. The germline V gene has CDR1 GTSNPN and CDR2 SVGIG (reference sequence). The CDR3 covers 12 residues. V was pared by 6 bases and J by 9 bases, with 7 bases of the junction left unmatched. CDR3 nucleotides: TGTGCCTGTTATGGGACAGGGGTAAAAGCTTTCTTT. Translated: CACYGTGVKAFF.

In regard to this clone: Other DNA sequences in the sample encode the same CDR3. V and J are TRBV6-5 and TRBJ1-2; D unclear. Germline CDR1 reads MNHEY; CDR2 reads SVGAGI. V lost 3 bases, J lost 7 bases, and 12 bases lay in between. The CDR3 runs 13 residues. The CDR3 coding sequence is TGTGCCAGCAGTTATACTCGAGGGCTTGGCTACACCTTC. Translation: CASSYTRGLGYTF.

This clone turned up a few times. This chain links TRBV2 with TRBJ2-7; 7 nucleotides line up with TRBD1. The germline V gene has CDR1 SNHLY and CDR2 FYNNEI. The CDR3 runs to 14 residues. V gave up 7 bases and J gave up 6 bases; unmatched junction bases: 12. CDR3 sequence reads: CASIEGGHSAEQYF. The CDR3 bases are TGTGCCAGCATCGAAGGGGGCCACTCCGCCGAGCAGTACTTC.

The chain combines TRBV9 with TRBJ1-2; 7 positions match TRBD1. CDR1 is SGDLS and CDR2 is YYNGEE in the germline V gene. The CDR3 extends over 13 amino acids. Trimming cost V 3 bases and J 7 bases; bases outside gene matches: 6. The CDR3 nucleotides are TGTGCCAGCAGCGCGCGGGGGGACAGTGGCTACACCTTC. Amino acid sequence: CASSARGDSGYTF.

The chain carries TRBV4-1 and TRBJ2-3; 8 bases match TRBD1. The CDR3 is 19 amino acids. Germline V CDR1 and CDR2: MGHRA, YSYEKL. V shed 1 base, J shed 9 bases, and the junction held 21 bases outside the gene matches. CDR3 sequence (DNA): TGCGCCAGCAGCCAAGGGCAGGACAGGGCACCGTCCCCGGGGGTCACGCAGTATTTT. Protein: CASSQGQDRAPSPGVTQYF.

The CDR3: CAWSRPGEQFF. Written as DNA, the CDR3 is TGTGCCTGGAGTCGGCCAGGGGAGCAGTTCTTC. The chain uses TRBV30 and TRBJ2-1, with a tentative D call TRBD1 (5 bases). The CDR3 loop spans 11 amino acids. CDR1 GTSNPN and CDR2 SVGIG come from the germline V gene (reference sequence). The V gene lost 2 bases and the J gene lost 10 bases, with 9 bases spanning the gap.

The V and J genes are TRBV4-1 and TRBJ1-1; D is undetermined. V gave up 1 base and J gave up 0 bases, with 9 bases separating them. Germline V gene data show CDR1 as MGHRA and CDR2 as YSYEKL. The CDR3 is 15 residues long. CDR3 residues: CASSQGRMMNTEAFF. CDR3 DNA sequence: TGCGCCAGCAGCCAAGGACGGATGATGAACACTGAAGCTTTCTTT.

This chain joins TRBV6-2 or TRBV6-3 and TRBJ1-2, with D uncertain. V was shortened by 4 bases and J by 2 bases, with 17 bases between the two germline ends. The germline V gene encodes CDR1 MNHEY and CDR2 SVGEGT. This CDR3 region has 16 residues. The DNA for the CDR3 is TGTGCCAGCAGTTTCCCGCCTGAGACGACCAACTATGGCTACACCTTC. Protein: CASSFPPETTNYGYTF.

The CDR3 loop reads CASSVGGQRDEQYF. CDR3 nucleotide sequence: TGTGCCAGCAGCGTAGGAGGGCAGCGAGACGAGCAGTACTTC. This chain uses TRBV9 with TRBJ2-7, with D possibly matching TRBD2 (5 bases). V dropped 0 bases and J dropped 5 bases, with 12 bases sitting between them. CDR1 is SGDLS, CDR2 YYNGEE, per germline. The CDR3 length is 14 residues.

The chain is built from TRBV19 and TRBJ1-1; 11 bases align to TRBD1. From germline, CDR1 is LNHDA and CDR2 SQIVND (reference sequence). V shed 9 bases, J shed 8 bases, and the junction held 20 bases outside the gene matches. The CDR3 totals 17 residues. CDR3 nucleotide sequence: TGTGCCAGGCTAAACCGGGACAGGGGGTCTCAGGGCCTCGAAGCTTTCTTT. Amino acid sequence: CARLNRDRGSQGLEAFF. The full variable domain, with the rest looked up from reference TRBV19 and TRBJ1-1, is DGGITQSPKYLFRKEGQNVTLSCEQNLNHDAMYWYRQDPGQGLRLIYYSQIVNDFQKGDIAEGYSVSREKKESFPLTVTSAQKNPTAFYLCARLNRDRGSQGLEAFFGQGTRLTVV.

The V call is TRBV28, the J call TRBJ1-3; D unclear. Germline values: CDR1 MDHEN, CDR2 SYDVKM. Trimming shortened V by 2 bases and J by 0 bases, and 8 bases separated the two germline ends. This CDR3 is 15 amino acids long. In DNA, the CDR3 is TGTGCCAGCAGTTTAGGGTACAGCTCTGGAAACACCATATATTTT. This gives the protein CASSLGYSSGNTIYF.

The rearrangement uses TRBV25-1 and TRBJ2-2, with D hard to call. Per germline, CDR1 MGHDK and CDR2 SYGVNS. V was cut by 4 bases and J by 6 bases, with 12 bases left in between. The CDR3 is made up of 14 amino acids. In DNA form, the CDR3 reads TGTGCCAGCAGTGGTTCAAAGGTCCCCGGGGAGCTGTTTTTT. It encodes CASSGSKVPGELFF.